The 26 T cell receptor beta chains given below trace back to one sample, sequenced in a study of cytomegalovirus exposure and HLA in healthy donors. The PCR employed 60 Vbeta primers together with 13 Jbeta primers. Only in-frame clones appear in the TCRdb table, and some are missing; sequencing was by immunoSEQ multiplex PCR. This table has 310,000 or so clones, roughly 90% appearing once. The specimen was PBMCs. The receptor source for this set is a woman aged 18-29 years in good health and CMV-seronegative.

This clone was seen only once. As DNA, the CDR3 is TGCGCCAGCAGCTTGGGGACAGCGGAGGCGGAGACCCAGTACTTC. Its translation: CASSLGTAEAETQYF. The chain uses TRBV5-1 and TRBJ2-5, with D tentatively TRBD1 (6 bases). Germline V gives CDR1 SGHRS, CDR2 YFSETQ. The CDR3 sequence is 15 residues long. Trimming stripped 0 bases from V and 5 bases from J, with 14 bases between. Complete variable domain (other parts from reference TRBV5-1 and TRBJ2-5): KAGVTQTPRYLIKTRGQQVTLSCSPISGHRSVSWYQQTPGQGLQFLFEYFSETQRNKGNFPGRFSGRQFSNSRSEMNVSTLELGDSALYLCASSLGTAEAETQYFGPGTRLLVL.

The CDR3 is CASSPLEAMNTEAFF. The CDR3 region has the DNA TGTGCCAGCTCACCACTCGAGGCGATGAACACTGAAGCTTTCTTT. The chain couples TRBV18 to TRBJ1-1; D not certain. Trimming removed 1 base at V and 0 bases at J, with 9 bases between. The germline CDR1 and CDR2 sequences are KGHSH and LQKENI. This CDR3 comprises 15 residues.

The V call is TRBV11-3, the J call TRBJ2-3; TRBD1 might be the D (6 bases). This CDR3 has 16 residues. Per the germline V gene, CDR1 is SGHNT and CDR2 is YENEEA. The V and J ends lost 5 bases and 1 base respectively, with 16 bases between them. DNA of the CDR3: TGTGCCAGCAGCCCGTCGGTCAGGGGAGGCACAGATACGCAGTATTTT. This gives the protein CASSPSVRGGTDTQYF.

This chain links TRBV5-1 with TRBJ1-1; the match to TRBD1 covers 11 bases. Germline assignment: CDR1 SGHRS and CDR2 YFSETQ. This CDR3 contains 16 residues. The V segment lost 4 bases and the J segment 4 bases; nucleotides outside the gene matches: 9. Here the CDR3 reads CASSLGQGARSTEAFF. Here the CDR3 DNA reads TGCGCCAGCAGCCTTGGACAGGGGGCGCGGAGCACTGAAGCTTTCTTT.

The V call is TRBV5-1, the J call TRBJ2-7; 9 nucleotides match TRBD2. The germline V gene has CDR1 SGHRS and CDR2 YFSETQ. The CDR3 contains 15 residues. V gave up 0 bases and J gave up 2 bases; unmatched junction bases: 3. Written as DNA, the CDR3 is TGCGCCAGCAGCTTGGCTTCTAGCGGGGCCTACGAGCAGTACTTC. The encoded protein is CASSLASSGAYEQYF.

There are a few counts of this clone. V and J are TRBV6-6 and TRBJ1-5; D is unclear. CDR1 and CDR2 (germline): MNHNY, SVGAGI (reference sequence). CDR3 length equals 14 residues. V was shortened by 2 bases and J by 0 bases, with 5 bases between the two germline ends. The CDR3 sequence is CASSYSNSNQPQHF. The CDR3 region has the DNA TGTGCCAGCAGTTACAGCAATAGCAATCAGCCCCAGCATTTT.

The CDR3 sequence: CASSESHPRWAYEQYF. The CDR3 bases are TGTGCCAGCAGCGAAAGTCACCCGAGGTGGGCCTACGAGCAGTACTTC. V gene TRBV9 combines with J gene TRBJ2-7, with D hard to call. The germline V and J ends were trimmed by 3 bases and 2 bases, with 18 bases remaining between them. CDR1 and CDR2 (germline): SGDLS, YYNGEE. This CDR3 spans 16 amino acids.

This chain joins TRBV4-2 and TRBJ1-5; maybe TRBD1 (6 bases). The V gene's germline CDR1 is LGHNA and CDR2 YNFKEQ. V was cut by 2 bases and J by 8 bases, with 10 bases left in between. This CDR3 comprises 13 residues. CDR3: CASSQQGTEPQHF. CDR3 sequence (DNA): TGTGCCAGCAGCCAACAGGGGACGGAGCCCCAGCATTTT.

J is TRBJ2-1 and V is TRBV30; 11 bases line up with TRBD1. The V gene's germline CDR1 is GTSNPN and CDR2 SVGIG (reference sequence). This CDR3 spans 14 amino acids. With 3 bases clipped from V and 7 bases from J, the junction kept 5 bases outside the gene matches. CDR3 DNA sequence: TGTGCCTGGAGAGGACAGGGGGCAGGGAATGAGCAGTTCTTC. Its translation is CAWRGQGAGNEQFF. Full variable domain (remainder filled in from reference TRBV30 and TRBJ2-1): SQTIHQWPATLVQPVGSPLSLECTVEGTSNPNLYWYRQAAGRGLQLLFYSVGIGQISSEVPQNLSASRPQDRQFILSSKKLLLSDSGFYLCAWRGQGAGNEQFFGPGTRLTVL.

This chain connects TRBV9 to TRBJ1-2; TRBD1 matches at 10 bases. The CDR3 totals 15 residues. V was clipped by 3 bases and J by 7 bases; unmatched bases: 9. Germline V gene sequence: CDR1 SGDLS, CDR2 YYNGEE. The CDR3 loop is CASSGWGQGFIGYTF. Here the CDR3 DNA reads TGTGCCAGCAGCGGATGGGGACAGGGGTTTATTGGCTACACCTTC.

This rearrangement joins TRBV7-2 to TRBJ1-5; maybe TRBD1 (6 bases). From germline, CDR1 is SGHTA and CDR2 FQGNSA. The CDR3 is 14 residues long. V lost 4 bases, J lost 6 bases, and 13 bases lay in between. The chain's CDR3 is CASSWAQGSQPQHF. DNA of the CDR3: TGTGCCAGCAGCTGGGCACAGGGTAGTCAGCCCCAGCATTTT.

The chain carries TRBV5-4 and TRBJ2-4; 13 bases align to TRBD2. J gave up 0 bases and V 1 base, and 10 bases lay outside the gene matches. The CDR3 has 20 residues. The germline gives CDR1 SGHNT, CDR2 YYREEE (reference sequence). The CDR3 spells CASSLSRTSGGFLAKNIQYF. CDR3 DNA: TGTGCCAGCAGCTTGTCGAGGACTAGCGGGGGTTTTCTAGCCAAAAACATTCAGTACTTC.

The chain joins TRBV5-1 to TRBJ2-7, with 8 nucleotides matching TRBD1. Germline assignment: CDR1 SGHRS and CDR2 YFSETQ. V gave up 4 bases and J gave up 7 bases; unmatched junction bases: 10. This CDR3 spans 14 amino acids. The CDR3 nucleotides read TGCGCCAGCAGCCCCGACCCCAGGGGGCGGGAGCAGTACTTC. It translates to CASSPDPRGREQYF.

This clone has a single count. The rearrangement links TRBV10-2 to TRBJ2-1; TRBD2 is a possible D gene (6 bases). CDR1 WSHSY and CDR2 SAAADI come from the germline V gene. CDR3 length equals 16 residues. The V and J ends lost 2 bases and 1 base respectively, with 12 bases between them. The chain's CDR3 is CASSELGTGSYNEQFF. CDR3 DNA sequence: TGCGCCAGCAGTGAGCTTGGGACTGGGTCCTACAATGAGCAGTTCTTC.

The rearrangement links TRBV5-1 to TRBJ1-1, with no clear D. V lost 3 bases to trimming and J lost 4 bases, with 10 bases between them. The CDR3 consists of 13 residues. Germline lookup yields CDR1 SGHRS and CDR2 YFSETQ. The CDR3 sequence is CASSWTEGTEAFF. The CDR3 DNA is TGCGCCAGCAGCTGGACCGAGGGCACTGAAGCTTTCTTT.

This sequence joins TRBV30 and TRBJ2-1; unclear D gene. Germline V lookup: CDR1 GTSNPN, CDR2 SVGIG (reference sequence). The CDR3 has 18 residues. V lost 3 bases and J 0 bases, leaving 21 bases between the germline ends. The CDR3 DNA sequence: TGTGCCTGGAGCGTATCGAACGAACAATTCGACTCCTACAATGAGCAGTTCTTC. This translates into CAWSVSNEQFDSYNEQFF.

The chain has TRBV1 and TRBJ2-3; the table calls TRBD2, which could not be checked here. TRBV1 is a pseudogene locus. CDR3 length: 15 residues. CDR3 coding DNA: TGCACCAGCAGCCAAGAGCGGGACCTCACAGATACGCAGTATTTT. Its protein product is CTSSQERDLTDTQYF.

For the CDR3, the DNA is TGCGCCAGCAGCCGCGACACTCGTGAAAAACTGTTTTTT. Its protein product is CASSRDTREKLFF. The genes are TRBV5-1 and TRBJ1-4, with D unclear. The CDR3 runs 13 residues. Per germline, CDR1 SGHRS and CDR2 YFSETQ. V was trimmed by 4 bases and J by 7 bases, leaving 11 bases between them.

The J gene is TRBJ2-2, the V gene TRBV7-6; 8 positions match TRBD2. J was trimmed by 3 bases and V by 4 bases; bases with no gene match: 10. Germline V gene lookup returns CDR1 SGHVS and CDR2 FNYEAQ. The CDR3 loop spans 17 amino acids. The DNA of the CDR3 is TGTGCCAGCAGCTCTAGCCCTAGCGGGCCCTACACCGGGGAGCTGTTTTTT. Its translation: CASSSSPSGPYTGELFF. Full variable domain (outside the CDR3, taken from reference TRBV7-6 and TRBJ2-2): GAGVSQSPRYKVTKRGQDVALRCDPISGHVSLYWYRQALGQGPEFLTYFNYEAQQDKSGLPNDRFSAERPEGSISTLTIQRTEQRDSAMYRCASSSSPSGPYTGELFFGEGSRLTVL.

This chain connects TRBV7-2 to TRBJ2-7, with 9 bases aligning to TRBD1. Trimming cost V 5 bases and J 12 bases; bases outside gene matches: 5. This CDR3 contains 11 residues. Germline CDR1 reads SGHTA; CDR2 reads FQGNSA. The CDR3 loop reads CASSDRGSAYF. DNA for the CDR3: TGTGCCAGCAGCGACAGGGGGAGCGCGTACTTC.

The CDR3 coding sequence is TGTGCCACCAGCGTTGGCAGGGGGCGCGTATACGAGCAGTACTTC. Translated, it gives CATSVGRGRVYEQYF. The chain is built from TRBV15 and TRBJ2-7; TRBD1 agrees at 8 bases. With 5 bases clipped from V and 4 bases from J, the junction kept 10 bases outside the gene matches. This CDR3 comprises 15 residues. Per germline, CDR1 LNHNV and CDR2 YYDKDF (reference sequence).

The genes are TRBV5-1 and TRBJ2-3; 9 nucleotides line up with TRBD1. Germline loops: CDR1 SGHRS, CDR2 YFSETQ. The CDR3 extends over 17 amino acids. J was trimmed by 3 bases and V by 3 bases; bases with no gene match: 11. The CDR3 sequence: CASSSHPTGGETDTQYF. The CDR3 region has the DNA TGCGCCAGCAGCTCGCACCCAACAGGGGGCGAGACAGATACGCAGTATTTT.

The V gene is TRBV5-4, the J gene TRBJ2-1; 8 bases are a match to TRBD2. From germline, CDR1 is SGHNT and CDR2 YYREEE (reference sequence). The V and J ends lost 0 bases and 10 bases, in that order; junction bases with no gene match: 15. The CDR3 consists of 17 residues. The DNA for the CDR3 is TGTGCCAGCAGCTTGGTTCTCGTAACGGGGGGGCCCGGAGAGCAGTTCTTC. Translated: CASSLVLVTGGPGEQFF.

This chain connects TRBV7-9 to TRBJ2-7, with TRBD2 identical over 9 bases. The CDR3 totals 15 residues. J was trimmed by 5 bases and V by 2 bases; bases with no gene match: 7. CDR1 SEHNR and CDR2 FQNEAQ come from the germline V gene (reference sequence). The CDR3 is CASSLTSGPKHEQYF. In nucleotides, the CDR3 is TGTGCCAGCAGCTTAACTAGCGGGCCCAAGCACGAGCAGTACTTC.

The genes are TRBV5-8 and TRBJ2-5; 12 bases align to TRBD2. With V trimmed by 5 bases and J by 3 bases, 8 bases remained unmatched. Germline V gene lookup returns CDR1 SGHTS and CDR2 YDEGEE. The CDR3 length is 16 residues. The CDR3 here is CASSDGLAGLKETQYF. CDR3 nucleotide sequence: TGTGCCAGCAGTGATGGACTAGCGGGGCTTAAAGAGACCCAGTACTTC.

This chain links TRBV5-1 with TRBJ2-3; 11 bases match TRBD2. CDR1 is SGHRS and CDR2 is YFSETQ in the germline V gene. Germline trimming cut 9 bases from V and 5 bases from J; bases unmatched to any gene: 14. This CDR3 is 16 amino acids long. The CDR3 DNA sequence: TGCGCCACCGCGCCGAATAGCGGGGGGGCCGTAGATACGCAGTATTTT. Its translation: CATAPNSGGAVDTQYF.